The present entry profiles one T cell receptor beta chain with its context. Its antigen remains undetermined. A junction boundary mismatches the germline segment, possibly from a read error. The sample was run on an Illumina NovaSeq 6000. cDNA libraries for TCRalpha and TCRbeta were prepared by 5'RACE using constant-segment primers, with sample barcodes and unique molecular identifiers added. Trizol reagent was used to extract RNA from every sample. Amplification of the libraries took two PCR steps, and the second step added a second sample barcode plus Illumina TruSeq adapters. Libraries were sequenced on an Illumina NovaSeq with 2 x 150 bp paired-end reads. Turning to the authors' computational methods: Reads were demultiplexed and collapsed into UMI-guided consensus sequences with migec v1.2.7. Using mixcr v2.1.11, UMI consensuses were aligned to TRA and TRB V and J templates and then assembled into clonotypes. A clonotype was counted as expanded or contracted only if both edgeR and NoisET called the change significant, with noise models trained on biological replicates. edgeR calls used a false discovery rate-adjusted p below 0.01 and a log2 fold-change threshold of 1. PCA with hierarchical clustering of max-normalized trajectories of the 1000 most abundant clonotypes was used as exploratory dynamics analysis. Separately sequenced CD4+ and CD8+ repertoires were used to assign a CD4 or CD8 phenotype to each responding clone. TCRdb took the public reads, trimmed them with fastp at Q25, ran MiXCR for clone calling and kept in-frame beta chains. CDR3 protein duplicates are merged, each entry listing the most common genes and DNA. TCRdb assigned the V and J calls; the authors' analysis was not used. The sample table contains about 400,000 distinct CDR3 sequences; only one count was recorded for about 20% of them. Around a fifth of the sample belongs to the ten largest clones.

From a lookup of the germline V gene, CDR1 and CDR2 are KGHDR and SFDVKD. The CDR3 runs 12 amino acids, cysteine and phenylalanine included. The retained sequence is limited to the CDR3, 36 bases, with the frame set at the first base. PBMCs were isolated by Ficoll-Paque density gradient centrifugation. The record originates from a study of T-cell memory formation after mild COVID-19 (dated by TCRdb to the early 2020s). As for the study more broadly: Most TCR sequence clusters were specific to one of the two donors. Longitudinal TCRalpha and TCRbeta repertoire sequencing tracked T-cell clones expanding and contracting after mild COVID-19 in a couple of donors. The cohort was made up of two young adult volunteers, one female and one male, who were previously healthy.

Summary of the overall study and its limitations: Clones that contracted from day 15 to 85 showed balanced CD4/CD8 phenotypes, whereas a second wave of clones that expanded from day 15 to 37 leaned towards CD4+. The detection of some responding clones in pre-infection memory suggests that pre-existing cross-reactive memory T cells joined the SARS-CoV-2 response. The study covered only two mild cases, and larger cohorts including severe cases with pre-infection samples were considered necessary. Whether the second-wave clones peaking on day 37 were SARS-CoV-2 specific was not confirmed. Contracting CD4+ clones appeared mostly in the CM and EM memory subsets, whereas CD8+ clones were enriched in EMRA.

Recombination joined TRBV24-1 with TRBJ2-1; no confident D gene assignment can be made. Input material: PBMCs or a T cell subset sorted from them (not recorded which). The origin of this receptor is a man younger than 35 who had mild COVID-19 (a few samples of this study predate the infection). The sample titles of this study are shuffled in the database, so cell type and time point are left out; the donor was told from shared clones. The DNA is as follows: TGTGCCACCAGTGTTTTGGGGAATGAGCAGTTCTTC. Its product reads: CATSVLGNEQFF.